The text below deals with one T cell receptor (beta chain). This receptor's antigen is unknown. Per-base qualities were not stored, and no clone one base away is much larger. The method behind the library was the immunoSEQ multiplex PCR assay. RNA was extracted from all samples and reverse transcribed into cDNA, which served as template for TCR sequencing. SuperScript III was used to make first-strand cDNA, primed with a 2:1 mix of oligo-dT and random hexamers. A synthetic immune receptor repertoire was used to measure amplification bias, and any remaining bias was corrected computationally. The paper's data handling went like this. Raw reads were preprocessed to remove errors, and CDR3 was defined according to IMGT conventions as the region from the conserved cysteine to phenylalanine. To get clonality, Shannon entropy was normalized by log2 of the number of productive unique TCRs and the result was subtracted from 1. Scalp TCRbeta sequences were cross-referenced with sorted blood CD4 and CD8 repertoires so that the CD4 or CD8 identity of scalp clones could be inferred. TCRdb took over this immuneACCESS table, retaining in-frame rearrangements with V and J assigned. Such tables are incomplete; in checked studies, under half of the missing clones stem from an unresolved V gene, and the remainder is unexplained. V, J and clone size are taken as reported in that table, and D and trimming were inferred from the DNA itself. The sample yields 150,000 to 200,000 clones; roughly 60% were counted once. 0.85% to 1.3% of the sample lies in the top ten.

These data belong to a study of CD8+ T cells in alopecia areata (dated by TCRdb to between 2018 and 2020). About the investigation overall: The treated patients, all with moderate-to-severe alopecia areata, were enrolled in an open-label pilot trial of oral tofacitinib given at 5 to 10 mg twice daily. Patients received tofacitinib for 6 to 18 months and were then followed off drug for 6 months to check for delayed response and recurrence. Disease severity in treated patients was measured with the SALT score, which quantifies the percentage of affected scalp surface area. High-throughput TCRbeta sequencing was used to examine T cell clonal expansion in alopecia areata in both the C3H/HeJ mouse model and human patients. On the human side, TCRbeta sequencing was run on scalp tissue and on sorted CD4+ and CD8+ peripheral blood T cells from healthy controls and from alopecia areata patients with either patchy or totalis/universalis disease. Patients on tofacitinib were biopsied at baseline and after 4 and 24 weeks of treatment, and several of the patients also had a later scalp biopsy. Scalp clonality was compared among normal scalp (n=4), patchy alopecia areata scalp (n=8), and alopecia totalis/universalis scalp (n=8). RNA came from the PAXgene miRNA kit for fixed scalp, the miRNeasy kit for PBMCs, and the RNeasy kit for mouse skin. TCRbeta CDR3 regions were amplified by immunoSEQ multiplex PCR using 35 Vbeta forward and 13 Jbeta reverse primers.

On the study overall, not on this receptor specifically: Shared TCR sequences between patients were less evident than in mice, which may be partly attributable to HLA diversity in the patient population. Scalp clonality and the number of expanded CD8+ clones among the top 100 scalp clones were significantly decreased by tofacitinib. Many expanded lesional clones were found to persist in scalp and blood during tofacitinib treatment, and relapse after treatment cessation may be partly explained by this persistence. Lesional scalp, especially in alopecia totalis/universalis, showed higher clonality and more expanded CD8+ clones than normal scalp, suggesting antigenic drive. Unlike mouse skin, where gammadelta T cells dominate, normal human skin contains resident alphabeta T cells that get sequenced too, which complicates analysis of the scalp TCR repertoire. Because the treated cohort was small and had only one nonresponder, larger studies are needed to examine links between baseline CD8+ expansion and response.

What this sample's time point label stands for: 24 weeks on oral tofacitinib. This specimen's treatment or condition label, per the study, means: oral pan-JAK inhibitor, 5-10 mg twice daily. From alopecia areata patients, peripheral blood was collected along with lesional scalp punch biopsies. After PBMCs were isolated by density centrifugation and stained for CD3, CD4 and CD8, a FACSAria was used to sort CD4+ and CD8+ T cells. In the germline V gene, CDR1 corresponds to SGHDT and CDR2 to YYEEEE. Measured from the cysteine to the phenylalanine, the CDR3 is 14 residues long. The read is trimmed to its CDR3 DNA, 42 bases read in frame from base 1. V loses 0 bases of germline sequence and J loses 5 bases, and the interval between the two ends is 11 bases.

This receptor chain uses TRBV5-6 and TRBJ1-2; the D gene is not confidently resolved. This clonotype originated in a human donor with alopecia areata. Specimen: CD4+ T cells sorted from blood, collected at week 24, from a patient treated with tofacitinib. The nucleotide sequence reads as follows: TGTGCCAGCAGCTTGGTTTCCAGCCAGTATGGCTACACCTTC. This encodes CASSLVSSQYGYTF.